The clone carrying this T cell receptor beta chain was picked up a small number of times. Antigen unknown. This specimen comes from a study of T cell repertoires in cytomegalovirus infection. Overall study: CMV epitopes, recently identified HLA-C-restricted and well-studied HLA-B-restricted, were used. An indication of both CMV infection and matching HLA type came from public TCR beta signatures. General observations from the study: The cumulative frequency of public TCR beta families identified carriers of CMV plus the relevant HLA. It was HLA-C-restricted CMV-specific TCR beta clonotypes that dominated the response ex vivo.

In TCRdb, the reads were re-called with MiXCR into one record per CDR3 protein. The sample carries nearly 700,000 distinct CDR3 sequences, about 30% recorded once. J lost 2 bases, V lost 2 bases, and 9 bases had no gene match. This CDR3 contains 17 residues. CDR1 is KGHDR, CDR2 SFDVKD, per germline. The specimen was cultured PBMCs, collected from culture after CMV antigen stimulation. This chain joins TRBV24-1 and TRBJ2-3; 7 bases are shared with TRBD2. This receptor was taken from a human donor in good health (CMV status not recorded). Some clones in this sample may be carry-over from other donors' samples. CDR3 amino acids: CATSDSGTNWNTDTQYF. CDR3 coding DNA: TGTGCCACCAGTGATTCCGGGACTAACTGGAACACAGATACGCAGTATTTT.